This T cell receptor (beta chain) was sequenced in a study of lymphopenia after photon versus proton radiotherapy. Regarding the study as a whole: Post-nadir TCR diversity decline inversely tracked overall survival among those who died. Only patients who died were analyzed for survival; proton advantage is unproven. Photon-treated patients lost naive T cells and TCR diversity; proton-treated stayed stable. After the lymphocyte nadir, photon-treated repertoires showed oligoclonal expansion, especially of CD8+ Temra cells.

The CDR3 has 13 residues. Germline CDR1 is SGHNT and CDR2 is YYREEE (reference sequence). Between the trimmed V and J ends, which lost 4 bases and 8 bases, there was a span of 12 bases. Libraries were prepared by immunoSEQ multiplex PCR; TCRdb keeps only in-frame clonotypes and omits some of them. The table shows approximately 30,000 clones, with roughly four fifths occurring only once. Worth noting for this clone: Antigen specificity is unknown.

This TCR was recovered from a woman in her 50s with pancreatic cancer. Material: peripheral blood, obtained from a patient treated with photon-based radiotherapy. The V and J genes are TRBV5-4 and TRBJ1-4; maybe TRBD1 (6 bases). Here the CDR3 DNA reads TGTGCCAGCAGCCCCCAGAGGGGGGAAAAACTGTTTTTT. This translates into CASSPQRGEKLFF.